These 18 T cell receptor beta chains share one sample of origin, sequenced in a study of blood T cell repertoires in COVID-19. TCRdb's copy holds only in-frame clones and misses some; the assay was immunoSEQ multiplex PCR. The data hold 100,000 to 110,000 clones, with 80% observed a single time. Sequencing was carried out using peripheral blood. The receptors originated from a woman between 65 and 79 years old with acute or convalescent COVID-19.

This clone was counted a single time. The rearrangement links TRBV28 to TRBJ1-5; TRBD1 matches 7 bases. The CDR3 contains 14 residues. Germline V CDR1 and CDR2: MDHEN, SYDVKM. V trimming: 5 bases; J trimming: 7 bases; junction bases outside the gene matches: 8. The CDR3 region has the DNA TGTGCCAGCAGTATCTCTACAGGGGCCCAGCCCCAGCATTTT. Encoded protein: CASSISTGAQPQHF.

The chain employs TRBV5-1 and TRBJ2-3; TRBD2 agrees at 16 bases. The germline CDR1 and CDR2 sequences are SGHRS and YFSETQ. CDR3 length equals 17 residues. With 4 bases clipped from V and 7 bases from J, the junction kept 9 bases outside the gene matches. CDR3 bases: TGCGCCAGCAGCCTACGACCGGGACTAGCGGGGGGGCATACGCAGTATTTT. Protein sequence: CASSLRPGLAGGHTQYF.

This chain uses TRBV6-5 with TRBJ1-2; TRBD1 matches 12 bases. J was trimmed by 5 bases and V by 5 bases; bases with no gene match: 3. Germline values: CDR1 MNHEY, CDR2 SVGAGI. CDR3 length: 14 residues. The CDR3 DNA reads TGTGCCAGCAGTCAGGGACAGGGGGCGTATGGCTACACCTTC. This encodes CASSQGQGAYGYTF.

The chain couples TRBV19 to TRBJ2-1, with TRBD2 as a possible D gene (5 bases). Trimming took off 9 bases at V and 6 bases at J, with 21 bases between the two ends. Germline V gene sequence: CDR1 LNHDA, CDR2 SQIVND (reference sequence). This CDR3 has 15 residues. CDR3 DNA sequence: TGTGCCAGCCGTCTTGTGGACTTTCCCCTCAATGAGCAGTTCTTC. This codes for CASRLVDFPLNEQFF.

V usage is TRBV6-6 and J usage is TRBJ2-7, with a weak D call TRBD2 (6 bases). The CDR3 contains 13 residues. Germline-derived CDR1 and CDR2 are MNHNY and SVGAGI (reference sequence). V lost 6 bases to trimming and J lost 6 bases, with 15 bases between them. The CDR3: CASSNLPGGEQYV. DNA of the CDR3: TGTGCCAGCAGCAACTTGCCCGGGGGCGAGCAGTACGTC.

The V call is TRBV11-2, the J call TRBJ2-3; 9 bases are a match to TRBD1. J was trimmed by 2 bases and V by 0 bases; bases with no gene match: 3. Looked up from germline, CDR1 is SGHAT and CDR2 is FQNNGV. CDR3 length: 16 residues. In DNA, the CDR3 is TGTGCCAGCAGCTTAGATTTACAGGGGGCCACAGATACGCAGTATTTT. Its protein product is CASSLDLQGATDTQYF.

The chain uses TRBV6-5 and TRBJ1-2; D is ambiguous. The V gene's germline CDR1 is MNHEY and CDR2 SVGAGI. Between the trimmed V and J ends, which lost 7 bases and 3 bases, there was a span of 18 bases. This CDR3 has 15 amino acids. CDR3 sequence reads: CASTEGSGVYYGYTF. The CDR3 bases are TGTGCCAGCACCGAGGGTTCAGGTGTCTACTATGGCTACACCTTC.

The chain has TRBV5-8 and TRBJ1-2, with TRBD1 identical over 8 bases. The V gene's germline CDR1 is SGHTS and CDR2 YDEGEE. J lost 8 bases, V lost 0 bases, and 9 bases had no gene match. CDR3 length: 15 residues. The CDR3 DNA sequence: TGTGCCAGCAGCTTGGATGGTCAGGGGGCCCGCGGCTACACCTTC. It yields the protein CASSLDGQGARGYTF.

This clone was observed a handful of times. The rearrangement joins TRBV5-4 to TRBJ2-6; D is unclear. V was trimmed by 4 bases and J by 2 bases, leaving 10 bases between them. This CDR3 is 15 amino acids long. Looked up from germline, CDR1 is SGHNT and CDR2 is YYREEE (reference sequence). DNA of the CDR3: TGTGCCAGCAGCCCGGAGCTGACTGGGGCCAACGTCCTGACTTTC. It is translated as CASSPELTGANVLTF.

The chain couples TRBV6-2 or TRBV6-3 to TRBJ2-7; D possibly corresponds to TRBD2 (6 bases). V lost 2 bases, J lost 2 bases, and 10 bases lay in between. The CDR3 totals 14 residues. Germline V gene lookup returns CDR1 MNHEY and CDR2 SVGEGT. DNA of the CDR3: TGTGCCAGCAGTTACACGTGGGGGGCCTACGAGCAGTACTTC. Protein sequence: CASSYTWGAYEQYF.

The gene calls are TRBV6-1 and TRBJ1-6, with D uncertain. Germline-derived CDR1 and CDR2 are MNHNS and SASEGT. V was pared by 1 base and J by 15 bases, with 13 bases between. The CDR3 is 13 amino acids. The CDR3 region has the DNA TGTGCCAGCAGTGAAGAATGGGTGAGGCTCCTCCACTTT. This encodes CASSEEWVRLLHF.

This chain uses TRBV9 with TRBJ1-6; weak D call: TRBD1 (5 bases). The CDR3 runs 15 residues. Trimming removed 4 bases at V and 6 bases at J, with 14 bases between. Germline CDR1 and CDR2: SGDLS and YYNGEE. CDR3 region: CASSPRRRGNSPLHF. The CDR3 DNA is TGTGCCAGCAGCCCCCGGAGGAGGGGTAATTCACCCCTCCACTTT.

The chain has TRBV4-2 and TRBJ1-2, with D uncertain. From germline, CDR1 is LGHNA and CDR2 YNFKEQ. The V end lost 0 bases, the J end lost 0 bases, and 5 bases lay between the germline ends. The length of the CDR3 is 14 residues. The CDR3 loop reads CASSQESANYGYTF. The CDR3, as DNA: TGTGCCAGCAGCCAAGAATCCGCTAACTATGGCTACACCTTC.

This chain uses TRBV7-8 with TRBJ1-5; 7 positions match TRBD1. This CDR3 is 15 amino acids long. The germline CDR1 and CDR2 sequences are SGHVS and FQNEAQ. V was clipped by 6 bases and J by 6 bases; unmatched bases: 11. The CDR3 loop reads CASRDDREGGQPQHF. CDR3 sequence (DNA): TGTGCCAGCAGGGATGACAGGGAAGGGGGTCAGCCCCAGCATTTT.

This sequence joins TRBV5-1 and TRBJ2-1, with 16 nucleotides matching TRBD2. This CDR3 spans 19 amino acids. Germline CDR1 reads SGHRS; CDR2 reads YFSETQ. The J segment lost 9 bases and the V segment lost 5 bases, leaving 17 bases of the junction unmatched. The CDR3 nucleotides read TGCGCCAGCAGTTTTACTGGGACTAGCGGGGGGGCCTTCCGTCTTGAGCAGTTCTTC. Protein sequence: CASSFTGTSGGAFRLEQFF. Together with reference TRBV5-1 and TRBJ2-1, the CDR3 gives the full variable domain: KAGVTQTPRYLIKTRGQQVTLSCSPISGHRSVSWYQQTPGQGLQFLFEYFSETQRNKGNFPGRFSGRQFSNSRSEMNVSTLELGDSALYLCASSFTGTSGGAFRLEQFFGPGTRLTVL.

The gene calls are TRBV7-8 and TRBJ2-3, with TRBD1 matching 11 bases. Germline V gene lookup returns CDR1 SGHVS and CDR2 FQNEAQ. The CDR3 sequence is 15 residues long. Trimming removed 7 bases from V and 3 bases from J; junction bases left unmatched: 6. This CDR3 is CASIMGTGGTDTQYF. The CDR3 nucleotides read TGTGCCAGCATTATGGGGACAGGGGGAACAGATACGCAGTATTTT.

V usage is TRBV7-2 and J usage is TRBJ2-5; a weak D match, TRBD1 (5 bases). The CDR3 has 15 residues. Deletions cut 1 base from V and 5 bases from J, with 14 bases between. In germline, CDR1 is SGHTA, CDR2 FQGNSA. For the CDR3, the DNA is TGTGCCAGCAGCTTAGTGGGCAGGGATGTGGAGACCCAGTACTTC. It translates to CASSLVGRDVETQYF.

V is TRBV19 and J is TRBJ2-1; the D gene is possibly TRBD1 (5 bases). The V and J ends lost 6 bases and 5 bases respectively, with 14 bases between them. This CDR3 contains 14 residues. CDR1 is LNHDA and CDR2 is SQIVND in the germline V gene (reference sequence). The CDR3 is CASRLRGANNEQFF. The CDR3 DNA reads TGTGCCAGTAGACTAAGGGGTGCGAACAATGAGCAGTTCTTC.